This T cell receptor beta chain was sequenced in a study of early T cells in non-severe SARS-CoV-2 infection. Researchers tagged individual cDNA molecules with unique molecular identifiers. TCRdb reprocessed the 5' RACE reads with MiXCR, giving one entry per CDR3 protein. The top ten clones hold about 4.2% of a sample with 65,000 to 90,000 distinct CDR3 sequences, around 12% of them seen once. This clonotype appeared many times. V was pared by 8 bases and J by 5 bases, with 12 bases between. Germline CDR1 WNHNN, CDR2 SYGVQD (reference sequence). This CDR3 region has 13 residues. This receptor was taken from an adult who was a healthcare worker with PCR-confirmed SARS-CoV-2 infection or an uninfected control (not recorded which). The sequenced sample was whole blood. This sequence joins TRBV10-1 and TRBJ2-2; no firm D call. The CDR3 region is CASSSQSTGELFF. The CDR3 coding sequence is TGCGCCAGCTCCTCCCAGTCTACCGGGGAGCTGTTTTTT.